This T cell receptor (beta chain) derives from a study of T cell repertoires in cytomegalovirus infection. Study information: Both CMV infection and a matching HLA type were indicated by public TCR beta signatures. General observations from the study: Carriers of CMV plus the relevant HLA were identified by cumulative public TCR beta family frequency. It was HLA-C-restricted CMV-specific TCR beta clonotypes that dominated the response ex vivo.

TCRdb re-called the reads with MiXCR, one entry per CDR3 protein. The table includes around 450,000 distinct CDR3 sequences, 11% detected once. There are many counts of this clonotype. What it binds is unknown. This CDR3 has 15 residues. The V gene end was trimmed by 4 bases and the J gene end by 7 bases; junction bases not matched to a gene: 9. CDR1 and CDR2 (germline): LGHNA, YNFKEQ. The sample taken for sequencing was PBMCs. The receptor was derived from a human donor in good health (CMV status not recorded). Some clones in this sample may be carry-over from other donors' samples. V usage is TRBV4-2 and J usage is TRBJ2-5, with 10 bases identical to TRBD1. The CDR3 DNA is TGTGCCAGCAGCCCTTCGGACAGGGGGGACGGGACCCAGTACTTC. As protein: CASSPSDRGDGTQYF.